This entry lists 15 T cell receptor beta chains sequenced from one sample in a study of blood T cell repertoires in COVID-19. Assay: immunoSEQ multiplex PCR; the TCRdb copy retains only in-frame clones and omits some. This table has tens of thousands of clones, more than 80% appearing once. The specimen was peripheral blood. The origin of the receptors is a man aged 55 to 70 with acute or convalescent COVID-19.

In this sample, this clone turned up a few times. The chain carries TRBV20-1 and TRBJ2-3, with D unclear. Per germline, CDR1 DFQATT and CDR2 SNEGSKA (reference sequence). The length of the CDR3 is 11 residues. Trimming cost V 6 bases and J 5 bases, with 9 bases left between them. CDR3 in amino acids: CSARTGDTQYF. The CDR3, as DNA: TGCAGTGCGAGAACTGGAGATACGCAGTATTTT.

V is TRBV6-5 and J is TRBJ1-2; 7 bases match TRBD1. The CDR3 loop spans 13 amino acids. With 5 bases clipped from V and 8 bases from J, the junction kept 8 bases outside the gene matches. Germline V CDR1 and CDR2: MNHEY, SVGAGI. CDR3: CASSMDRLKGYTF. DNA of the CDR3: TGTGCCAGCAGTATGGACAGGTTGAAGGGCTACACCTTC.

The genes are TRBV19 and TRBJ1-1; weak D call: TRBD1 (5 bases). Germline CDR1 reads LNHDA; CDR2 reads SQIVND (reference sequence). The CDR3 covers 13 residues. V dropped 8 bases and J dropped 4 bases, with 14 bases sitting between them. DNA for the CDR3: TGTGCCAGTGGGGCCCAGGGAAGCACTGAAGCTTTCTTT. This translates into CASGAQGSTEAFF.

This sequence joins TRBV28 and TRBJ1-4, with 7 bases fitting TRBD1. The CDR3 runs to 16 residues. The V and J ends lost 4 bases and 3 bases, in that order; junction bases with no gene match: 8. Germline V lookup: CDR1 MDHEN, CDR2 SYDVKM. The CDR3 bases are TGTGCCAGCAGTTCCCCTTCGGACAGGTCTAATGAAAAACTGTTTTTT. Translating it yields CASSSPSDRSNEKLFF. The variable domain in full, completed from reference TRBV28 and TRBJ1-4, reads DVKVTQSSRYLVKRTGEKVFLECVQDMDHENMFWYRQDPGLGLRLIYFSYDVKMKEKGDIPEGYSVSREKKERFSLILESASTNQTSMYLCASSSPSDRSNEKLFFGSGTQLSVL.

DNA for the CDR3: TGTGCCAGCAGCACTACAGAAACCGGGGCCGGGGGGGAGACCCAGTACTTC. This translates into CASSTTETGAGGETQYF. This chain uses TRBV28 with TRBJ2-5, with 7 bases identical to TRBD2. V shed 6 bases, J shed 5 bases, and the junction held 18 bases outside the gene matches. The germline V gene encodes CDR1 MDHEN and CDR2 SYDVKM. The CDR3 sequence is 17 residues long.

V and J are TRBV5-1 and TRBJ2-1, with 10 nucleotides matching TRBD2. After removal of 0 bases from V and 7 bases from J, the junction contained 10 bases not matched to a gene. The germline CDR1 and CDR2 sequences are SGHRS and YFSETQ. CDR3 length: 17 residues. The DNA for the CDR3 is TGCGCCAGCAGCTTGGGCTCGGCTAGCGGGAGTAAGAATGAGCAGTTCTTC. This sequence encodes CASSLGSASGSKNEQFF.

This rearrangement joins TRBV28 to TRBJ1-1; D uncertain. Germline V lookup: CDR1 MDHEN, CDR2 SYDVKM. Trimming took 7 bases from V and 1 from J, leaving 7 bases between them. CDR3 size: 12 residues. CDR3 sequence reads: CASIPGNTEAFF. DNA of the CDR3: TGTGCCAGCATTCCAGGGAACACTGAAGCTTTCTTT.

This chain uses TRBV28 with TRBJ1-2; TRBD1 matches 7 bases. Germline CDR1 reads MDHEN; CDR2 reads SYDVKM. V gave up 6 bases and J gave up 4 bases; unmatched junction bases: 14. The CDR3 runs to 16 residues. CDR3 bases: TGTGCCAGCAGGGAGGGGTTACAGGGGATCGGCTATGGCTACACCTTC. It codes for CASREGLQGIGYGYTF.

The chain links TRBV7-3 to TRBJ1-1; 10 positions match TRBD1. The germline V gene has CDR1 SGHTA and CDR2 FQGTGA. This CDR3 is 15 amino acids long. Unmatched junction bases numbered 3, after V lost 4 bases and J lost 1 base. The CDR3, as DNA: TGTGCCAGCAGCTGGGGGACAGGGGAGAACACTGAAGCTTTCTTT. It codes for CASSWGTGENTEAFF.

The rearrangement uses TRBV4-2 and TRBJ2-7, with D tentatively TRBD2 (5 bases). The V gene's germline CDR1 is LGHNA and CDR2 YNFKEQ. This CDR3 spans 15 amino acids. V was pared by 2 bases and J by 3 bases, with 14 bases between. The DNA for the CDR3 is TGTGCCAGCAGCCAACACACTAGTGGTGGCTACGAGCAGTACTTC. It yields the protein CASSQHTSGGYEQYF.

Only one count was recorded for this clone. The rearrangement joins TRBV7-3 to TRBJ2-3, with 8 bases aligning to TRBD1. The CDR3 totals 17 residues. V was clipped by 1 base and J by 5 bases; unmatched bases: 11. Germline loops: CDR1 SGHTA, CDR2 FQGTGA. In nucleotides, the CDR3 is TGTGCCAGCAGCTTAATGTACCCCGGGACAGGAGGAGATACGCAGTATTTT. It encodes CASSLMYPGTGGDTQYF.

V usage is TRBV28 and J usage is TRBJ1-1; D call uncertain. The CDR3 totals 17 residues. Germline V gene lookup returns CDR1 MDHEN and CDR2 SYDVKM. V shed 4 bases and J shed 0 bases, with 18 bases lying between them. The CDR3 region has the DNA TGTGCCAGCAGTTCCGTTGACATATCAACCATGAACACTGAAGCTTTCTTT. This gives the protein CASSSVDISTMNTEAFF. Complete variable domain (other parts from reference TRBV28 and TRBJ1-1): DVKVTQSSRYLVKRTGEKVFLECVQDMDHENMFWYRQDPGLGLRLIYFSYDVKMKEKGDIPEGYSVSREKKERFSLILESASTNQTSMYLCASSSVDISTMNTEAFFGQGTRLTVV.

This chain connects TRBV27 to TRBJ1-6, with TRBD1 matching 9 bases. Trimming removed 2 bases from V and 5 bases from J; junction bases left unmatched: 7. The CDR3 runs to 17 residues. Germline CDR1 reads MNHEY; CDR2 reads SMNVEV (reference sequence). Here the CDR3 reads CASSLGADRGDNSPLHF. The CDR3 DNA reads as TGTGCCAGCAGTTTAGGGGCGGACAGGGGAGATAATTCACCCCTCCACTTT.

The chain couples TRBV9 to TRBJ2-7; 7 bases agree with TRBD2. CDR1 SGDLS and CDR2 YYNGEE come from the germline V gene. The CDR3 covers 17 residues. V gave up 4 bases and J gave up 4 bases; unmatched junction bases: 17. The CDR3 loop reads CASSPRSGAGAWYEQYF. As DNA, the CDR3 is TGTGCCAGCAGCCCCCGCTCCGGGGCGGGAGCTTGGTACGAGCAGTACTTC.

Regarding this clone: Its ends do not fully match the called genes, so a read error is possible. The chain recombines TRBV7-7 with TRBJ2-5; 10 bases are a match to TRBD1. Germline CDR1 SSHAT, CDR2 FNYEAQ (reference sequence). This CDR3 contains 15 residues. CDR3 DNA: TGTGCTAGCAGCCCGGACAGGGGGGTCCAAGAGACCCAGTACTTC. Residues: CASSPDRGVQETQYF.